A single sample is the source of the 22 T cell receptor beta chains below, sequenced in a study of blood T cell repertoires in COVID-19 (dated by TCRdb to 2020 to 2022). The method behind the library was the immunoSEQ multiplex PCR assay. The source is immuneACCESS, and TCRdb retained only in-frame sequences with V and J called. Part of the clones is not carried over; for the studies checked, unresolved V genes explain less than half of this, and the remainder is unexplained. This sample has around 240,000 clones in its table, and 80% to 90% of those were observed once. 1.4% of the sample is held by the ten biggest clonotypes. The sample taken for sequencing was peripheral blood. These receptors were taken from a woman aged 40 to 50 who had recovered from COVID-19.

DNA of the CDR3: TGTGCCAGCATGAGAGGGGGCGCTTTGGACACTGAAGCTTTCTTT. It codes for CASMRGGALDTEAFF. The rearrangement links TRBV6-5 to TRBJ1-1; TRBD1 matches at 7 bases. After removal of 7 bases from V and 3 bases from J, the junction contained 11 bases not matched to a gene. CDR1 and CDR2 (germline): MNHEY, SVGAGI. The length of the CDR3 is 15 residues.

This clone was recorded once. The chain employs TRBV19 and TRBJ2-5, with TRBD2 matching 10 bases. Germline CDR1 and CDR2: LNHDA and SQIVND (reference sequence). J lost 3 bases, V lost 4 bases, and 5 bases had no gene match. The CDR3 sequence is 15 residues long. CDR3 loop: CASSSSGGTEETQYF. The CDR3 DNA sequence: TGTGCCAGTAGTAGTAGCGGGGGGACGGAAGAGACCCAGTACTTC.

In its sample, this clone was seen a few times. The chain employs TRBV5-1 and TRBJ2-3, with a tentative D call TRBD2 (7 bases). This CDR3 comprises 16 residues. Germline CDR1 SGHRS, CDR2 YFSETQ. V lost 3 bases to trimming and J lost 2 bases, with 16 bases between them. This chain's CDR3 is CASSSGAGANTDTQYF. The CDR3 DNA follows: TGCGCCAGCAGCTCGGGGGCGGGGGCGAACACAGATACGCAGTATTTT.

The gene calls are TRBV20-1 and TRBJ2-7; D unresolved. CDR1 and CDR2 (germline): DFQATT, SNEGSKA (reference sequence). The CDR3 spans 11 residues. Trimming removed 3 bases at V and 4 bases at J, with 7 bases between. The CDR3 spells CSASHKYEQYF. The CDR3 DNA sequence: TGCAGTGCTAGCCACAAATACGAGCAGTACTTC.

V gene TRBV7-2 combines with J gene TRBJ1-6; D possibly corresponds to TRBD1 (6 bases). V gave up 1 base and J gave up 2 bases, with 9 bases separating them. Germline CDR1 is SGHTA and CDR2 is FQGNSA. The CDR3 runs 16 residues. The CDR3 bases are TGTGCCAGCAGCTTAGAGAGGGGGACCTATAATTCACCCCTCCACTTT. This translates into CASSLERGTYNSPLHF.

The chain recombines TRBV10-3 with TRBJ1-1, with unresolved D. Per germline, CDR1 ENHRY and CDR2 SYGVKD. The CDR3 covers 12 residues. The V end was cut by 3 bases, the J end by 1 base, with 3 bases between. CDR3 region: CAISDSNTEAFF. CDR3 nucleotides: TGTGCCATCAGTGACTCGAACACTGAAGCTTTCTTT.

The CDR3 reads CASSWGGDTQYF. The CDR3 DNA follows: TGTGCCAGCAGTTGGGGGGGAGATACGCAGTATTTT. The chain recombines TRBV6-2 or TRBV6-3 with TRBJ2-3; 7 nucleotides align to TRBD2. CDR1 MNHEY and CDR2 SVGEGT come from the germline V gene. With V trimmed by 4 bases and J by 5 bases, 0 bases remained unmatched. The CDR3 is made up of 12 amino acids.

The rearrangement uses TRBV29-1 and TRBJ2-1; D remains unclear. The CDR3 extends over 13 amino acids. With 7 bases removed from V and 0 bases from J, the gap between germline ends came to 10 bases. CDR1 is SQVTM and CDR2 is ANQGSEA in the germline V gene. CDR3 sequence reads: CSAETGSYNEQFF. The CDR3 nucleotides are TGCAGCGCCGAGACGGGCTCCTACAATGAGCAGTTCTTC.

The chain couples TRBV10-3 to TRBJ1-1; perhaps TRBD1 as D (6 bases). The length of the CDR3 is 14 residues. V was trimmed by 0 bases and J by 1 base, leaving 6 bases between them. The V gene's germline CDR1 is ENHRY and CDR2 SYGVKD. Here the CDR3 reads CAISESTGNTEAFF. CDR3 DNA sequence: TGTGCCATCAGTGAGTCGACAGGGAACACTGAAGCTTTCTTT.

The chain links TRBV5-1 to TRBJ2-1; D unresolved. Per germline, CDR1 SGHRS and CDR2 YFSETQ. The V gene lost 2 bases and the J gene lost 0 bases, with 3 bases spanning the gap. CDR3 length: 13 residues. The CDR3 region has the DNA TGCGCCAGCAGCTTCGGCTCCTACAATGAGCAGTTCTTC. Its protein is CASSFGSYNEQFF. Drawing the rest from reference TRBV5-1 and TRBJ2-1, the complete variable domain is KAGVTQTPRYLIKTRGQQVTLSCSPISGHRSVSWYQQTPGQGLQFLFEYFSETQRNKGNFPGRFSGRQFSNSRSEMNVSTLELGDSALYLCASSFGSYNEQFFGPGTRLTVL.

The chain employs TRBV4-2 and TRBJ1-4, with TRBD1 matching 7 bases. Per the germline V gene, CDR1 is LGHNA and CDR2 is YNFKEQ. CDR3 length: 18 amino acids. The ends lost 0 bases at V and 4 bases at J; junction bases unmatched: 11. The CDR3 region is CASSQDTSAGQFNEKLFF. The CDR3 DNA is TGTGCCAGCAGCCAAGATACGTCTGCGGGACAGTTTAATGAAAAACTGTTTTTT.

This clone was seen a single time. The J gene is TRBJ2-7, the V gene TRBV7-8, with 14 bases that match TRBD2. Trimming cost V 5 bases and J 1 base; bases outside gene matches: 7. CDR1 and CDR2 from the germline V gene are SGHVS and FQNEAQ. The CDR3 sequence is 17 residues long. In DNA, the CDR3 is TGTGCCAGCAGCCGCCGGACTAGCGGGGGGACTTCCTACGAGCAGTACTTC. It encodes CASSRRTSGGTSYEQYF.

This chain connects TRBV5-5 to TRBJ1-2; D is unclear. CDR3 size: 15 residues. Germline values: CDR1 SGHKS, CDR2 YYEKEE (reference sequence). Trimming stripped 2 bases from V and 7 bases from J, with 18 bases between. Written as DNA, the CDR3 is TGTGCCAGCAGCTTTGGAGGACTCCTTGGTGGTGGCTACACCTTC. Amino acid sequence: CASSFGGLLGGGYTF.

This chain connects TRBV6-2 or TRBV6-3 to TRBJ2-7; D not certain. CDR3 length: 12 amino acids. V lost 3 bases, J lost 2 bases, and 5 bases lay in between. Germline V gene sequence: CDR1 MNHEY, CDR2 SVGEGT. The CDR3 is CASSYQAYEQYF. In DNA, the CDR3 is TGTGCCAGCAGTTATCAGGCCTACGAGCAGTACTTC.

The chain couples TRBV4-3 to TRBJ2-1, with D possibly TRBD2 on 5 matching bases. The CDR3 runs to 13 residues. V was trimmed by 3 bases and J by 8 bases, leaving 11 bases between them. Germline V lookup: CDR1 LGHNA, CDR2 YSLEER. The CDR3 protein is CASSHLGSDEQFF. The CDR3 region has the DNA TGCGCCAGCAGCCACCTAGGGAGCGATGAGCAGTTCTTC.

The genes are TRBV2 and TRBJ1-5; possibly TRBD1 for D (6 bases). The CDR3 covers 16 residues. Trimming pared 5 bases from V and 5 bases from J, leaving 19 bases between. The V gene's germline CDR1 is SNHLY and CDR2 FYNNEI. The CDR3 region has the DNA TGTGCCAGCAGTTATGCCAGGACAGCGGGAGATCAGCCCCAGCATTTT. It yields the protein CASSYARTAGDQPQHF.

The chain joins TRBV25-1 to TRBJ1-6, with TRBD1 matching 9 bases. The CDR3 sequence is 14 residues long. Trimming at V came to 6 bases and at J to 10 bases, leaving 7 bases not matched to a gene. Germline CDR1 reads MGHDK; CDR2 reads SYGVNS. The CDR3 loop reads CASRPTGGDSPLHF. CDR3 DNA sequence: TGTGCCAGCAGGCCGACAGGGGGGGACTCACCCCTCCACTTT. Variable domain in full (rest from reference TRBV25-1 and TRBJ1-6): EADIYQTPRYLVIGTGKKITLECSQTMGHDKMYWYQQDPGMELHLIHYSYGVNSTEKGDLSSESTVSRIRTEHFPLTLESARPSHTSQYLCASRPTGGDSPLHFGNGTRLTVT.

This chain joins TRBV5-1 and TRBJ1-2, with D perhaps TRBD1 (5 bases). The V gene's germline CDR1 is SGHRS and CDR2 YFSETQ. V shed 0 bases and J shed 6 bases, with 18 bases lying between them. The CDR3 length is 16 residues. The CDR3 DNA follows: TGCGCCAGCAGCTTGGGGTCAGGGATCACTTGGAATGGCTACACCTTC. It codes for CASSLGSGITWNGYTF.

The rearrangement links TRBV6-5 to TRBJ2-5; the match to TRBD2 covers 7 bases. Germline V gene sequence: CDR1 MNHEY, CDR2 SVGAGI. J was trimmed by 5 bases and V by 9 bases; bases with no gene match: 6. The CDR3 is 12 residues long. CDR3 amino acids: CASRRAGETQYF. In nucleotides, the CDR3 is TGTGCCAGTCGCCGAGCGGGGGAGACCCAGTACTTC.

The chain employs TRBV20-1 and TRBJ2-4; 8 nucleotides match TRBD1. V shed 3 bases and J 5 bases; nucleotides not matched to a gene: 9. The CDR3 contains 15 residues. Germline V CDR1 and CDR2: DFQATT, SNEGSKA (reference sequence). CDR3 DNA sequence: TGCAGTGCTAGTCGCCGGACAGGGTTTGAAAACATTCAGTACTTC. Translating it yields CSASRRTGFENIQYF.

This clone was found many times. The chain is built from TRBV9 and TRBJ2-7; D is possibly TRBD1 (6 bases). V gave up 0 bases and J gave up 4 bases, with 14 bases separating them. The CDR3 sequence is 15 residues long. Germline CDR1 and CDR2: SGDLS and YYNGEE. The CDR3 here is CASSVEAGEWYEQYF. CDR3 bases: TGTGCCAGCAGCGTAGAGGCAGGGGAATGGTACGAGCAGTACTTC.

This clone was counted once. The chain couples TRBV30 to TRBJ1-3; D is possibly TRBD1 (6 bases). The germline V gene has CDR1 GTSNPN and CDR2 SVGIG (reference sequence). Trimming left V 5 bases short and J 0 bases short, with 26 bases between. CDR3 length: 19 amino acids. The CDR3 sequence: CAWGSRPGKGRGSGNTIYF. CDR3 DNA sequence: TGTGCCTGGGGCTCAAGGCCGGGAAAGGGCAGGGGCTCTGGAAACACCATATATTTT.